The 5 T cell receptor beta chains presented below share a single source sample, sequenced in a study of regulatory T cells in long-lasting Graves disease. The time point was: newly diagnosed GD, antithyroid drugs for less than 3 months. From RNA extracted from PBMCs, the TCR library was made. Libraries of TCR beta came from iRepertoire HTBI primers plus Arm-PCR of CDR3 regions. TCRdb processed the multiplex PCR reads anew with MiXCR; each CDR3 protein has one entry. The sample records around 450,000 distinct CDR3 sequences, more than 12% being singletons. The data also belong to a second study, concerning T cells in Graves' hyperthyroidism and ophthalmopathy.

The sample was peripheral blood mononuclear cells (PBMCs), taken at new diagnosis, from a patient treated with antithyroid drugs. The source of these receptors is a woman aged 25-40 years with Graves disease.

V and J are TRBV6-1 and TRBJ2-5; 13 positions agree with TRBD2. This CDR3 comprises 16 residues. The ends lost 6 bases at V and 5 bases at J; junction bases unmatched: 9. The V gene's germline CDR1 is MNHNS and CDR2 SASEGT. The CDR3 DNA reads as TGTGCCAGCAGCGTAGAAGGACTAGCGGGAGTGGAGACCCAGTACTTC. It codes for CASSVEGLAGVETQYF.

This clonotype came up a few times. The junction does not match germline at one end; this may be a read error. The genes are TRBV13 and TRBJ2-3; 10 nucleotides match TRBD2. Looked up from germline, CDR1 is PRHDT and CDR2 is FYEKMQ (reference sequence). The CDR3 length is 13 residues. The CDR3 coding sequence is TGTGCCAGCAGCTACACAACAGCGGGAGGGGTAAATTTT. This translates into CASSYTTAGGVNF. Variable domain in full (rest from reference TRBV13 and TRBJ2-3): AAGVIQSPRHLIKEKRETATLKCYPIPRHDTVYWYQQGPGQDPQFLISFYEKMQSDKGSIPDRFSAQQFSDYHSELNMSSLELGDSALYFCASSYTTAGGVNFGPGTRLTVL.

This chain connects TRBV10-3 to TRBJ2-3; 10 nucleotides agree with TRBD2. From germline, CDR1 is ENHRY and CDR2 SYGVKD. V trimming: 0 bases; J trimming: 1 base; junction bases outside the gene matches: 4. The CDR3 totals 17 residues. CDR3 bases: TGTGCCATCAGTGAGTCGAGAGGACTAGCGGGCACAGATACGCAGTATTTT. It encodes CAISESRGLAGTDTQYF.

This clonotype was counted at least ten times. The chain employs TRBV5-1 and TRBJ2-1; tentative D call: TRBD1 (5 bases). The CDR3 is 15 residues long. Germline loops: CDR1 SGHRS, CDR2 YFSETQ. V lost 4 bases and J lost 5, with 16 bases in between. The DNA for the CDR3 is TGCGCCAGCAGCCCCTCAGGGTGGAGTGACAATGAGCAGTTCTTC. Protein product: CASSPSGWSDNEQFF.

This clonotype was seen only a few times. V usage is TRBV24-1 and J usage is TRBJ2-1; 9 bases match TRBD2. Trimming removed 4 bases from V and 8 bases from J; junction bases left unmatched: 11. The CDR3 loop spans 16 amino acids. Germline assignment: CDR1 KGHDR and CDR2 SFDVKD. The CDR3 DNA follows: TGTGCCACCAGTGAGCCGTCAGCGGGAGGCCAGGATGAGCAGTTCTTC. It translates to CATSEPSAGGQDEQFF.